This T cell receptor beta chain was sequenced in a study of neurological immune-mediated disorders. This clonotype was recorded at least ten times. The germline V gene encodes CDR1 MDHEN and CDR2 SYDVKM. V shed 6 bases and J 2 bases; nucleotides not matched to a gene: 12. The CDR3 is made up of 17 amino acids. TCRdb re-called the 5' RACE reads with MiXCR, one entry per CDR3 protein. The profile shows 44,000 or so distinct CDR3 sequences, around 6% of them singletons. The sample was CD4+ T cells from blood. The origin of this receptor is a woman aged 40 to 49 in good health. The rearrangement uses TRBV28 and TRBJ1-1, with TRBD1 identical over 10 bases. This CDR3 is CASREGGDRGLNTEAFF. The CDR3 nucleotides are TGTGCCAGCAGGGAAGGCGGGGACAGGGGCCTAAACACTGAAGCTTTCTTT.